This entry is about one TCR beta chain. Its specific antigen is unknown. No much larger clone exists at a distance of one base, and base qualities are not known. The data were obtained in a study of T cell changes during pregnancy in multiple sclerosis (dated by TCRdb to about 2019). Background on the whole study: Changes in the T cell repertoire over the course of pregnancy were examined in this study in women with multiple sclerosis.

The junction shows trimming of 2 bases on V and 5 bases on J, and the gene matches do not reach 9 bases of it. From the germline V gene, CDR1 is MDHEN and CDR2 is SYDVKM. The CDR3 starts with the cysteine, ends with the phenylalanine, and has 17 residues. Only the CDR3 DNA is retained, 51 bases long and in frame from the first base. The library came from the immunoSEQ multiplex PCR assay. TCRdb's version of the immuneACCESS table is confined to in-frame rearrangements and falls short of the full clone set. An unresolved V gene accounts for under half of the shortfall where checked; the remainder is of unknown origin. In this sample the table shows about 13,000 clones, roughly 90% of which occur a single time. Of the sample, around 13% falls within the top ten clones.

The origin of this receptor is a female donor in good health, enrolled as a control in a pregnancy study. The specimen comprised CD8+ T cells from peripheral blood mononuclear cells, sampled after pregnancy. The chain employs TRBV28 and TRBJ2-3, and 11 junction bases match TRBD2. In nucleotides, the sequence is TGTGCCAGCAGTTTACCCCTAGCGGGAGGTGATGGAGATACGCAGTATTTT. Its protein reads: CASSLPLAGGDGDTQYF.